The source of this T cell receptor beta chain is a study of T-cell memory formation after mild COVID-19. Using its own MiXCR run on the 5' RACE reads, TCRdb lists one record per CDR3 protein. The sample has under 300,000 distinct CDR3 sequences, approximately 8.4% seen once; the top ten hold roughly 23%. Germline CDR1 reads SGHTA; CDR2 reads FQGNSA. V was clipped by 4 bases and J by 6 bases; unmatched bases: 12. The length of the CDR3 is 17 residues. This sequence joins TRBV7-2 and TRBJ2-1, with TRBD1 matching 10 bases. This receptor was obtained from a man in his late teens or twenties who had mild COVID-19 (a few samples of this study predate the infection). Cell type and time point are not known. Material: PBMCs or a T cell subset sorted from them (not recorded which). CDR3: CASSSMTGTGVPNEQFF. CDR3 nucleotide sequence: TGTGCCAGCAGCTCAATGACCGGGACAGGGGTGCCCAATGAGCAGTTCTTC.